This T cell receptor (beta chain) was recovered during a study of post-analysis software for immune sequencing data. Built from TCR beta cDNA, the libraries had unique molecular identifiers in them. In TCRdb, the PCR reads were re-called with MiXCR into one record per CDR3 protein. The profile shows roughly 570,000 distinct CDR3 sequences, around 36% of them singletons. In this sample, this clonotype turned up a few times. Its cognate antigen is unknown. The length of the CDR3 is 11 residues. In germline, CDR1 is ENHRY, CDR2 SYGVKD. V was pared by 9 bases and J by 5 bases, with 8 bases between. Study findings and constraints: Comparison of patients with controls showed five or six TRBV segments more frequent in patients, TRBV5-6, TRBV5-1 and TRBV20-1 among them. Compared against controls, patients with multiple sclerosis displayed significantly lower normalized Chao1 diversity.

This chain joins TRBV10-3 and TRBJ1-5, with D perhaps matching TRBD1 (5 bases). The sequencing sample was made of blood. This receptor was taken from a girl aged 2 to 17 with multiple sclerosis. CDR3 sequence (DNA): TGTGCCATAGGGGTCGATCAGCCCCAGCATTTT. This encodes CAIGVDQPQHF.